The next 26 T cell receptor beta chains were all read from a single sample in a study of cytomegalovirus exposure and HLA in healthy donors. Sequenced by immunoSEQ multiplex PCR; TCRdb stores in-frame clones only, minus some. The sample includes about 62,000 clones, approximately 95% seen only once; the top ten take around 7%. Sequenced: PBMCs. All receptors derive from a woman under 30 in good health and CMV-seropositive.

The chain couples TRBV5-6 to TRBJ1-2; tentatively, D is TRBD1 (5 bases). This CDR3 region has 13 residues. Germline V gene sequence: CDR1 SGHDT, CDR2 YYEEEE. Trimming removed 2 bases from V and 4 bases from J, with 9 bases in between. Here the CDR3 reads CASSFTDIYGYTF. In DNA, the CDR3 is TGTGCCAGCAGCTTTACGGACATCTATGGCTACACCTTC.

The rearrangement uses TRBV6-8 and TRBJ2-1; a weak D match, TRBD1 (5 bases). The V gene lost 2 bases and the J gene lost 1 base, with 18 bases spanning the gap. Germline CDR1 and CDR2: MNHGY and SAAAGT. The CDR3 has 18 amino acids. The CDR3 is CASSYHPSRVGSYNEQFF. The CDR3 bases are TGTGCCAGCAGTTACCACCCCAGCAGGGTGGGGTCCTACAATGAGCAGTTCTTC.

V is TRBV30 and J is TRBJ1-5; D call uncertain. Germline values: CDR1 GTSNPN, CDR2 SVGIG (reference sequence). The CDR3 is made up of 14 amino acids. Trimming left V 0 bases short and J 2 bases short, with 8 bases between. CDR3 amino acids: CAWSVPSGNQPQHF. The CDR3 coding sequence is TGTGCCTGGAGTGTACCCTCGGGCAATCAGCCCCAGCATTTT.

The V call is TRBV27, the J call TRBJ2-7; tentatively, D is TRBD1 (7 bases). The CDR3 covers 15 residues. With 3 bases removed from V and 0 bases from J, the gap between germline ends came to 12 bases. From germline, CDR1 is MNHEY and CDR2 SMNVEV (reference sequence). The DNA for the CDR3 is TGTGCCAGCAGTTTCGGGCAGGGGGGCTCCTACGAGCAGTACTTC. Translating it yields CASSFGQGGSYEQYF.

This clone has just one count. J is TRBJ2-3 and V is TRBV27; a possible D gene is TRBD2 (5 bases). V was trimmed by 2 bases and J by 1 base, leaving 10 bases between them. Germline values: CDR1 MNHEY, CDR2 SMNVEV (reference sequence). The CDR3 has 15 residues. In DNA form, the CDR3 reads TGTGCCAGCAGTTTAGTCAGCGGACGCACAGATACGCAGTATTTT. Its protein is CASSLVSGRTDTQYF.

V gene TRBV28 combines with J gene TRBJ1-1; D unclear. CDR1 MDHEN and CDR2 SYDVKM come from the germline V gene. This CDR3 is 14 amino acids long. V gave up 4 bases and J gave up 4 bases, with 13 bases separating them. The CDR3 loop reads CASSSGRRGTEAFF. In DNA form, the CDR3 reads TGTGCCAGCAGTTCCGGCCGAAGAGGCACTGAAGCTTTCTTT.

The chain carries TRBV11-2 and TRBJ2-7, with D perhaps TRBD1 (6 bases). CDR1 and CDR2 from the germline V gene are SGHAT and FQNNGV. V lost 6 bases and J lost 5, with 20 bases in between. The CDR3 has 15 amino acids. The CDR3 DNA sequence: TGTGCCAGCAGACACCCGTGGGGGCGGCACCACGAGCAGTACTTC. Its translation is CASRHPWGRHHEQYF.

V usage is TRBV7-9 and J usage is TRBJ2-5, with D perhaps TRBD1 (6 bases). Germline loops: CDR1 SEHNR, CDR2 FQNEAQ (reference sequence). V dropped 3 bases and J dropped 6 bases, with 8 bases sitting between them. The CDR3 consists of 12 residues. This CDR3 reads CASSFWDKTQYF. The CDR3 DNA reads TGTGCCAGCAGCTTTTGGGACAAGACCCAGTACTTC.

This clone has only one observation. This chain links TRBV5-1 with TRBJ2-6; TRBD2 is a possible D gene (5 bases). Trimming removed 4 bases from V and 3 bases from J, with 11 bases in between. Germline assignment: CDR1 SGHRS and CDR2 YFSETQ. This CDR3 has 15 residues. The DNA of the CDR3 is TGCGCCAGCAGCCTCGAGGGTGGTGGGGCCAACGTCCTGACTTTC. Protein: CASSLEGGGANVLTF.

The count of this clone is one. This chain connects TRBV5-1 to TRBJ2-3; TRBD1 matches at 7 bases. Trimming at V came to 1 base and at J to 5 bases, leaving 10 bases not matched to a gene. CDR1 is SGHRS, CDR2 YFSETQ, per germline. The CDR3 loop spans 16 amino acids. DNA of the CDR3: TGCGCCAGCAGCTTGTTACAGGGGCCATGGAGAGATACGCAGTATTTT. The encoded protein is CASSLLQGPWRDTQYF.

This sequence joins TRBV6-5 and TRBJ1-2; 7 bases match TRBD1. The CDR3 runs to 12 residues. Trimming at V came to 8 bases and at J to 4 bases, leaving 4 bases not matched to a gene. Looked up from germline, CDR1 is MNHEY and CDR2 is SVGAGI. The DNA of the CDR3 is TGTGCCAGCTCCCGGGACAGCTATGGCTACACCTTC. As protein: CASSRDSYGYTF.

V and J are TRBV6-6 and TRBJ1-2; a weak D match, TRBD1 (6 bases). CDR3 size: 14 residues. Germline CDR1 reads MNHNY; CDR2 reads SVGAGI (reference sequence). With 10 bases removed from V and 6 bases from J, the gap between germline ends came to 21 bases. The CDR3 DNA sequence: TGTGCCACCACCGGCCCGAGACAGGATAATGGCTACACCTTC. This gives the protein CATTGPRQDNGYTF.

The chain uses TRBV4-2 and TRBJ1-2, with 8 bases aligning to TRBD1. The V gene end was trimmed by 4 bases and the J gene end by 4 bases; junction bases not matched to a gene: 8. CDR3 length: 15 residues. Germline V CDR1 and CDR2: LGHNA, YNFKEQ. CDR3 loop: CASSPSEDRVYGYTF. The CDR3 DNA sequence: TGTGCCAGCAGCCCCAGTGAGGACAGGGTCTATGGCTACACCTTC.

This chain uses TRBV19 with TRBJ1-2, with D possibly being TRBD1 (5 bases). The germline V gene encodes CDR1 LNHDA and CDR2 SQIVND (reference sequence). This CDR3 contains 12 residues. The V end lost 5 bases, the J end lost 5 bases, and 9 bases lay between the germline ends. The CDR3 loop reads CASSPDRYGYTF. The CDR3 region has the DNA TGTGCCAGTAGTCCCGACAGATATGGCTACACCTTC.

J is TRBJ2-1 and V is TRBV2; D is unclear. The CDR3 contains 14 residues. Germline V gives CDR1 SNHLY, CDR2 FYNNEI. The V end lost 6 bases, the J end lost 2 bases, and 11 bases lay between the germline ends. The CDR3 region has the DNA TGTGCCAGCAGGAGACTGAATACCTACAATGAGCAGTTCTTC. Its protein product is CASRRLNTYNEQFF.

This sequence joins TRBV28 and TRBJ2-7; TRBD2 might be the D (6 bases). This CDR3 region has 16 residues. Germline loops: CDR1 MDHEN, CDR2 SYDVKM. Trimming removed 1 base at V and 2 bases at J, with 15 bases between. CDR3 nucleotide sequence: TGTGCCAGCAGTTTATACGTAGGAGGGAACCCCTACGAGCAGTACTTC. Protein sequence: CASSLYVGGNPYEQYF.

The chain couples TRBV6-6 to TRBJ1-2, with D tentatively TRBD1 (5 bases). V lost 6 bases and J lost 8, with 22 bases in between. Germline assignment: CDR1 MNHNY and CDR2 SVGAGI (reference sequence). The CDR3 runs 15 residues. The CDR3 protein is CASSPSGNRPGGYTF. The CDR3 DNA reads as TGTGCCAGCAGCCCCTCGGGTAACAGGCCAGGGGGCTACACCTTC.

The rearrangement joins TRBV30 to TRBJ1-4, with D tentatively TRBD1 (5 bases). Trimming shortened V by 0 bases and J by 0 bases, and 8 bases separated the two germline ends. The germline V gene encodes CDR1 GTSNPN and CDR2 SVGIG (reference sequence). The CDR3 extends over 15 amino acids. CDR3 sequence reads: CAWSVSGATNEKLFF. DNA for the CDR3: TGTGCCTGGAGTGTATCGGGGGCAACTAATGAAAAACTGTTTTTT.

This clone has just one count. The V call is TRBV28, the J call TRBJ1-4; D might be TRBD1 (5 bases). V lost 6 bases to trimming and J lost 7 bases, with 18 bases between them. This CDR3 spans 15 amino acids. Per the germline V gene, CDR1 is MDHEN and CDR2 is SYDVKM. The CDR3 coding sequence is TGTGCCAGCAGCCTAAGCGGGGGAAGAGGTGAAAAACTGTTTTTT. Translated: CASSLSGGRGEKLFF.

The chain couples TRBV15 to TRBJ1-6; D gene unclear. CDR3 size: 15 residues. Per germline, CDR1 LNHNV and CDR2 YYDKDF (reference sequence). V was shortened by 5 bases and J by 0 bases, with 8 bases between the two germline ends. The CDR3 protein is CATSPRSSYNSPLHF. CDR3 in DNA: TGTGCCACCAGCCCGCGGAGCTCCTATAATTCACCCCTCCACTTT.

The chain combines TRBV5-5 with TRBJ2-6; possible D gene TRBD1, 5 bases. V was cut by 4 bases and J by 2 bases, with 16 bases left in between. The CDR3 has 17 residues. Germline V gene data show CDR1 as SGHKS and CDR2 as YYEKEE (reference sequence). In DNA form, the CDR3 reads TGTGCCAGCAGCGGAATTCTGGCAGGGCCTGGGGCCAACGTCCTGACTTTC. It encodes CASSGILAGPGANVLTF.

V and J are TRBV7-9 and TRBJ2-5, with a tentative D call TRBD1 (5 bases). V was pared by 2 bases and J by 5 bases, with 9 bases between. This CDR3 is built from 13 residues. CDR1 and CDR2 (germline): SEHNR, FQNEAQ (reference sequence). Written as DNA, the CDR3 is TGTGCCAGCAGCTTACCAGGGATTGAGACCCAGTACTTC. Translated, it gives CASSLPGIETQYF.

The V and J genes are TRBV11-3 and TRBJ1-3; D remains unclear. V was trimmed by 1 base and J by 3 bases, leaving 10 bases between them. This CDR3 spans 15 amino acids. Germline CDR1 SGHNT, CDR2 YENEEA. CDR3 protein: CASSLGGAIGNTIYF. The DNA of the CDR3 is TGTGCCAGCAGCTTAGGGGGAGCGATTGGAAACACCATATATTTT.

The V call is TRBV29-1, the J call TRBJ1-2, with 12 bases fitting TRBD1. CDR3 size: 13 residues. V lost 6 bases and J lost 7; bases outside the gene matches: 6. The germline CDR1 and CDR2 sequences are SQVTM and ANQGSEA. The CDR3 nucleotides are TGCAGCGTAGCGGGACAGGGGGCTGGTGGCTACACCTTC. This encodes CSVAGQGAGGYTF.

The chain has TRBV27 and TRBJ2-5, with 12 bases matching TRBD2. CDR1 MNHEY and CDR2 SMNVEV come from the germline V gene (reference sequence). The CDR3 consists of 16 residues. Germline trimming cut 7 bases from V and 3 bases from J; bases unmatched to any gene: 9. CDR3 in DNA: TGTGCCAGCACCGCGGATGGACTAGCGGGGAAAGAGACCCAGTACTTC. It translates to CASTADGLAGKETQYF.

The J gene is TRBJ1-5, the V gene TRBV28; possible D gene TRBD1, 5 bases. The V end was cut by 0 bases, the J end by 0 bases, with 12 bases between. Germline V gives CDR1 MDHEN, CDR2 SYDVKM. The CDR3 extends over 17 amino acids. The chain's CDR3 is CASSLWAGSPSNQPQHF. CDR3 DNA: TGTGCCAGCAGTTTATGGGCAGGGTCACCTAGCAATCAGCCCCAGCATTTT.